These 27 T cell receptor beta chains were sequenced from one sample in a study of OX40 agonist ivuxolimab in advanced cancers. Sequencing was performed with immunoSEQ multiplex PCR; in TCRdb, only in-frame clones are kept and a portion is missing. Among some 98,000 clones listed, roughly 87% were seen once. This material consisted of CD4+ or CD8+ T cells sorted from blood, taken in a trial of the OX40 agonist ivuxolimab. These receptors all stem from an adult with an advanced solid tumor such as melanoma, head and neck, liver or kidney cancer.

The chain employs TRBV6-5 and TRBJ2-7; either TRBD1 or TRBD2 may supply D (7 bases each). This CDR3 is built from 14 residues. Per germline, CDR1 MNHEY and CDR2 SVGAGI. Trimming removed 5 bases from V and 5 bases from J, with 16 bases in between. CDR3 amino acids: CASSRQGGIDEQYF. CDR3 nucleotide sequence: TGTGCCAGCAGTCGACAGGGAGGGATAGACGAGCAGTACTTC.

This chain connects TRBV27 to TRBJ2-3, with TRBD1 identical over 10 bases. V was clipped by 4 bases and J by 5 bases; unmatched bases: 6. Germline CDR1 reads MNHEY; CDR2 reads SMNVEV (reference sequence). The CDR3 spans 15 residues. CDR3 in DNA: TGTGCCAGCAGTTCCCCGGGACAGGGGATAGATACGCAGTATTTT. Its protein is CASSSPGQGIDTQYF.

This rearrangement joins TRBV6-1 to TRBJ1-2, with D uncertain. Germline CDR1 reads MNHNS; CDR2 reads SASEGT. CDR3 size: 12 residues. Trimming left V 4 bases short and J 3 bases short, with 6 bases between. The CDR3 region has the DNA TGTGCCAGCAGTGGACGGCACTATGGCTACACCTTC. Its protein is CASSGRHYGYTF.

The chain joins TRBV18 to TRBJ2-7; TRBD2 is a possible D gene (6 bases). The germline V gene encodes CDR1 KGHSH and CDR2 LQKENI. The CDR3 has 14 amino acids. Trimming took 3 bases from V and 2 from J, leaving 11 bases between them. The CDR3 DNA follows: TGTGCCAGCTCACCGGGGCGGGGTCCCTACGAGCAGTACTTC. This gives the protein CASSPGRGPYEQYF.

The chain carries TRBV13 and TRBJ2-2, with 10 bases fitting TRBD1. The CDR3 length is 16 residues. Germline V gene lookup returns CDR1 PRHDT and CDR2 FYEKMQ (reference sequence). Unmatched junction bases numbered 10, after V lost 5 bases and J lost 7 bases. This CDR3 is CASSLRQGAQNGELFF. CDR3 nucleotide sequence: TGTGCCAGCAGCCTCCGACAGGGGGCTCAGAACGGGGAGCTGTTTTTT.

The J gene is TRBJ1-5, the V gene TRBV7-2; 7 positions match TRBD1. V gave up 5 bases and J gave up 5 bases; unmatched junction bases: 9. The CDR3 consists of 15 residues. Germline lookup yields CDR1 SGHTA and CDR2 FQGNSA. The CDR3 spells CASSLRSRGDQPQHF. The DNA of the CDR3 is TGTGCCAGCAGCCTAAGGTCCAGGGGGGATCAGCCCCAGCATTTT.

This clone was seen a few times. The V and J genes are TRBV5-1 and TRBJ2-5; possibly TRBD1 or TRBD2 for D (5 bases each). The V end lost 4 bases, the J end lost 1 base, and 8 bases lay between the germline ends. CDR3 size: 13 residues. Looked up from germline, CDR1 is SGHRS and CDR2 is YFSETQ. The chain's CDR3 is CASSPGPQETQYF. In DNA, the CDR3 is TGCGCCAGCAGCCCGGGACCCCAAGAGACCCAGTACTTC.

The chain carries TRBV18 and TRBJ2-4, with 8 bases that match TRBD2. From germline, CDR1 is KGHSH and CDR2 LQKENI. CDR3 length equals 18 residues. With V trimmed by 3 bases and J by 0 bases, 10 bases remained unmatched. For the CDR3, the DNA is TGTGCCAGCTCACCGCAGCGGGGGCCTTCTTTAGCCAAAAACATTCAGTACTTC. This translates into CASSPQRGPSLAKNIQYF.

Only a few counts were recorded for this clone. The CDR3 nucleotides read TGTGCCAGCAGCAAGGGGACTAATGAAAAACTGTTTTTT. As protein: CASSKGTNEKLFF. V is TRBV14 and J is TRBJ1-4, with TRBD1 as a possible D gene (5 bases). V shed 5 bases and J shed 2 bases, with 6 bases lying between them. The length of the CDR3 is 13 residues. Germline V lookup: CDR1 SGHDN, CDR2 FVKESK.

This CDR3 is CASSQEILVKETQYF. CDR3 DNA sequence: TGTGCCAGCAGCCAAGAAATACTGGTGAAAGAGACCCAGTACTTC. V gene TRBV4-2 combines with J gene TRBJ2-5; D is undetermined. Germline V gene lookup returns CDR1 LGHNA and CDR2 YNFKEQ. The CDR3 totals 15 residues. V shed 0 bases and J shed 3 bases, with 11 bases lying between them.

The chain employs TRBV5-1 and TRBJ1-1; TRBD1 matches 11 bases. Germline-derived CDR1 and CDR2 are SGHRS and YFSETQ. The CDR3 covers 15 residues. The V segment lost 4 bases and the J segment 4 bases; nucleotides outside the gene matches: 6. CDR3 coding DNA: TGCGCCAGCAGCACGGGACAGGGGGGGAGCACTGAAGCTTTCTTT. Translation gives CASSTGQGGSTEAFF.

CDR3 DNA sequence: TGTGCCAGCAGTGAATATTTGGGACAGGGGAGTGGCTACACCTTC. It is translated as CASSEYLGQGSGYTF. V gene TRBV25-1 combines with J gene TRBJ1-2, with 10 bases fitting TRBD1. The CDR3 totals 15 residues. In germline, CDR1 is MGHDK, CDR2 SYGVNS. V trimming: 0 bases; J trimming: 7 bases; junction bases outside the gene matches: 5.

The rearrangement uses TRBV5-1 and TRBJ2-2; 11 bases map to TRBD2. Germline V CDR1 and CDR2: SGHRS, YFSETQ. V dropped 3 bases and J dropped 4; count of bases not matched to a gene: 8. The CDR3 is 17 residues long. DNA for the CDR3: TGCGCCAGCAGCTCTGGTTTAACTAGCGGGGGCACCGGGGAGCTGTTTTTT. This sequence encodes CASSSGLTSGGTGELFF.

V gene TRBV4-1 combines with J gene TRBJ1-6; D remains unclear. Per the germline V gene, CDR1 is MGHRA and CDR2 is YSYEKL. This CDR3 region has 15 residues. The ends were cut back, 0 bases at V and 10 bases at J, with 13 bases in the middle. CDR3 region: CASSQDGPRPSPLHF. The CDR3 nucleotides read TGCGCCAGCAGCCAAGATGGCCCCAGGCCCTCACCCCTCCACTTT.

Here the CDR3 reads CASKSGGEYNEQFF. In DNA form, the CDR3 reads TGCGCCAGCAAGAGCGGGGGGGAATACAATGAGCAGTTCTTC. The chain carries TRBV5-1 and TRBJ2-1, with 10 bases that match TRBD2. The CDR3 extends over 14 amino acids. V lost 6 bases and J lost 4; bases outside the gene matches: 4. Germline CDR1 is SGHRS and CDR2 is YFSETQ.

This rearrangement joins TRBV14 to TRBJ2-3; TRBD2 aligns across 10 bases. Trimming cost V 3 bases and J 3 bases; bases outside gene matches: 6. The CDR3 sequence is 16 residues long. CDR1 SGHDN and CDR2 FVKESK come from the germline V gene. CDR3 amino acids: CASSQLSGGATDTQYF. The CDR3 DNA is TGTGCCAGCAGCCAGCTGAGCGGGGGGGCGACAGATACGCAGTATTTT.

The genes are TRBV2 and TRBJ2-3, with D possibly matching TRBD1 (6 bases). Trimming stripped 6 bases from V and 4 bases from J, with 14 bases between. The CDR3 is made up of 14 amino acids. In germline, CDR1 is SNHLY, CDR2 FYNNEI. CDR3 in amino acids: CASRGAFEADTQYF. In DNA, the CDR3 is TGTGCCAGCAGGGGGGCGTTCGAAGCAGATACGCAGTATTTT.

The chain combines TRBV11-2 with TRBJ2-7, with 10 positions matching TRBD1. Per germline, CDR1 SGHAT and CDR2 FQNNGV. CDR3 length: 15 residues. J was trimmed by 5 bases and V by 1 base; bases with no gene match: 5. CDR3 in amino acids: CASSLGDRGFNEQYF. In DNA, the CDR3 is TGTGCCAGCAGCTTAGGGGACAGGGGTTTCAACGAGCAGTACTTC.

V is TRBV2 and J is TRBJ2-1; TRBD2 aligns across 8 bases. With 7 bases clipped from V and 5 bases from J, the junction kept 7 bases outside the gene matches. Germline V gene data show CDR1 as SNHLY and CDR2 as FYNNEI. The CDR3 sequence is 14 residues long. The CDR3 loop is CASTERGFDNEQFF. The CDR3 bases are TGTGCCAGCACCGAGCGGGGGTTTGACAATGAGCAGTTCTTC.

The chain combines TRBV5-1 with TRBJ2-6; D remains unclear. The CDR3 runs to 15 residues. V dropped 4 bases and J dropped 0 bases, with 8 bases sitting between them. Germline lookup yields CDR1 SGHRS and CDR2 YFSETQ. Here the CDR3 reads CASSAGISGANVLTF. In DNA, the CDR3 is TGCGCCAGCAGCGCTGGAATCTCTGGGGCCAACGTCCTGACTTTC.

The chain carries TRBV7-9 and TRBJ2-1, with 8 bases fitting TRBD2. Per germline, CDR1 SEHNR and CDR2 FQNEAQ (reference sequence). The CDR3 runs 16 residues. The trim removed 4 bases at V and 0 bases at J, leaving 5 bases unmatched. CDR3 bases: TGTGCCAGCAGCTATATAGCGGGGAGCTCCTACAATGAGCAGTTCTTC. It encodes CASSYIAGSSYNEQFF.

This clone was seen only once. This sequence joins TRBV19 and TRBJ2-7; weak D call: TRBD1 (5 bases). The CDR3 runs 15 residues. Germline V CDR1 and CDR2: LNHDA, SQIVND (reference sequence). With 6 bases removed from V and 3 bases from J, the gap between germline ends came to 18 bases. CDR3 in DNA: TGTGCCAGTAGCCTATCTACAGGAGCCATCTACGAGCAGTACTTC. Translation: CASSLSTGAIYEQYF. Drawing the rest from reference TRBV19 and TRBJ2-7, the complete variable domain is DGGITQSPKYLFRKEGQNVTLSCEQNLNHDAMYWYRQDPGQGLRLIYYSQIVNDFQKGDIAEGYSVSREKKESFPLTVTSAQKNPTAFYLCASSLSTGAIYEQYFGPGTRLTVT.

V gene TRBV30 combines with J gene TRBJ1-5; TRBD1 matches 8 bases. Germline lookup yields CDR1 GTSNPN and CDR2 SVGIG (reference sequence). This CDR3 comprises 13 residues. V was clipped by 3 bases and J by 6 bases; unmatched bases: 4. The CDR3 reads CAWSTGGTQPQHF. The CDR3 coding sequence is TGTGCCTGGAGCACAGGGGGGACTCAGCCCCAGCATTTT.

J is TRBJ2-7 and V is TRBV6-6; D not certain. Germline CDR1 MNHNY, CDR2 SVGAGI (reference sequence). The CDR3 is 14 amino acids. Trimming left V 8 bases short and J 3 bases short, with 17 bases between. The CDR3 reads CASLGREPYYEQYF. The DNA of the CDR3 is TGTGCCAGCTTAGGACGCGAACCTTACTACGAGCAGTACTTC.

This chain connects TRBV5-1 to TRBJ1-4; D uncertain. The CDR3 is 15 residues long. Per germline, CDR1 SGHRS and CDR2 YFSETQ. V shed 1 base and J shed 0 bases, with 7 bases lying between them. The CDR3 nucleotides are TGCGCCAGCAGCTTGTTGGGCACAACTAATGAAAAACTGTTTTTT. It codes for CASSLLGTTNEKLFF.

The CDR3 DNA is TGTGCCAGCAGTTTATCTGCGGGTCCGGGGGAGACCCAGTACTTC. Translating gives CASSLSAGPGETQYF. This rearrangement joins TRBV27 to TRBJ2-5, with D possibly TRBD2 on 5 matching bases. The germline CDR1 and CDR2 sequences are MNHEY and SMNVEV (reference sequence). V lost 0 bases to trimming and J lost 5 bases, with 13 bases between them. The CDR3 has 15 amino acids.

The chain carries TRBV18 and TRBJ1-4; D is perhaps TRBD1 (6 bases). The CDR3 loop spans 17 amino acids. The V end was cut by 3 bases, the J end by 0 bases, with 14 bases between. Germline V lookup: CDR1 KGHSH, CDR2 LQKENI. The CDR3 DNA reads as TGTGCCAGCTCACCCCAAGGGGGAGCTGCAACTAATGAAAAACTGTTTTTT. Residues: CASSPQGGAATNEKLFF.